This record concerns one T cell receptor beta chain sequence. The germline V gene encodes CDR1 ENHRY and CDR2 SYGVKD. V was clipped by 6 bases and J by 0 bases; unmatched bases: 8. The CDR3 runs to 16 residues. In the original workflow: Scientists estimated how many nucleated cells there were by amplifying reference gene primers. Data came from immunoSEQ multiplex PCR; TCRdb stores just in-frame clones and leaves some out. That table supplies the V and J calls and clone size; D and trimming were determined from the DNA. There are 160,000 or so clones in the sample; about 89% occur only once, and about 2.6% lies in the top ten. This sample is drawn from a study of blood T cell repertoires in COVID-19. Study-level background: From the United States, Italy and Spain came samples of acute and convalescent COVID-19. Sample material is recorded as cDNA or gDNA derived from T cells, B-cell-depleted T cells, or PBMCs.

The source of this sequence is a man aged 55 to 70 with acute or convalescent COVID-19. The sample comprised peripheral blood. The genes are TRBV10-3 and TRBJ2-3, with 8 bases fitting TRBD2. CDR3 loop: CAISGSGGPSTDTQYF. The DNA for the CDR3 is TGTGCCATCAGCGGCTCGGGGGGGCCGAGCACAGATACGCAGTATTTT.